The TCR beta chain under discussion was sequenced for a study of blood T cell repertoires in COVID-19 (dated by TCRdb to 2020 to 2022). Looking at the study overall: Samples covering the acute and convalescent phases of COVID-19 were provided by collaborators in the United States, Italy and Spain. The sample metadata nearly always contained a de-identified subject ID, COVID-19 status, age in years and sex. The samples were drawn from two sources: the first 160 participants of the ongoing ImmuneRACE study, and approximately 1,300 subjects contributed by 6 global collaborators. The material from the prospective study consisted of cDNA or gDNA derived from T cells, B-cell-depleted T cells, or PBMCs. A freely available public database, intended as a resource for researchers studying the immune response to SARS-CoV-2, is where the repertoires were released. HLA class I and class II types, where available, came from metadata supplied by the sample provider rather than from assay-based typing. The dataset comprised deeply sampled blood TCRbeta repertoires from subjects exposed to, actively infected with, or recovered from COVID-19. Overall results and qualifications from the work: The quantity of clinical and demographic metadata differed by source and by participant and was supplied without curation.

TCRbeta CDR3 regions were amplified from genomic DNA using the immunoSEQ Assay, a bias-controlled multiplex PCR. The authors' pipeline ran thus. Nucleated cell counts per sample were estimated from amplification of reference gene primers within the assay. Sequence reads were collapsed and filtered to measure the absolute abundance of every unique TCRbeta CDR3 rearrangement. For each sample, productive Simpson clonality was calculated as the square root of Simpson's diversity index over productive rearrangements. This is the immuneACCESS table as TCRdb keeps it, with only in-frame sequences that have V and J called. A part of the clones is gone; compared with another copy, unresolved V genes explain less than half, and the rest is unexplained. V and J calls and clone size come straight from that table; D and trimming were deduced from the DNA. This sample gives 250,000 to 400,000 clones in total; about 91% of them show up just once. The ten largest clones represent about 1.5% of the sample.

One collaborating source in Seattle enrolled patients while the patients were actively infected and followed the patients over time throughout the course of disease. Collaborating institutions collected whole blood in K2EDTA tubes following their own protocols. Collaborator samples were shipped for TCRbeta analysis as frozen whole blood, isolated PBMCs, or DNA extracted from either sample type. Spanning cysteine to phenylalanine, the CDR3 consists of 13 amino acids. Left in the record is the CDR3 DNA by itself, 39 bases read in frame from the first base. From a lookup of the germline V gene, CDR1 and CDR2 are SQVTM and ANQGSEA. Germline trimming amounts to 4 bases on V and 6 bases on J, with 8 as the count of junction bases outside the gene matches. Comments on this clone: Its antigen is unknown. No clone much larger than this one lies a single base away; base qualities are absent.

Sequencing was carried out using peripheral blood. The sequence was obtained from a woman aged 25 to 39 with COVID-19, enrolled during active disease. The rearranged segments are TRBV29-1 and TRBJ1-1, and 7 junctional nucleotides match TRBD1. The DNA is as follows: TGCAGCGTTGTGAGGGTGCAGGGGGCTGAAGCTTTCTTT. It is translated as CSVVRVQGAEAFF.